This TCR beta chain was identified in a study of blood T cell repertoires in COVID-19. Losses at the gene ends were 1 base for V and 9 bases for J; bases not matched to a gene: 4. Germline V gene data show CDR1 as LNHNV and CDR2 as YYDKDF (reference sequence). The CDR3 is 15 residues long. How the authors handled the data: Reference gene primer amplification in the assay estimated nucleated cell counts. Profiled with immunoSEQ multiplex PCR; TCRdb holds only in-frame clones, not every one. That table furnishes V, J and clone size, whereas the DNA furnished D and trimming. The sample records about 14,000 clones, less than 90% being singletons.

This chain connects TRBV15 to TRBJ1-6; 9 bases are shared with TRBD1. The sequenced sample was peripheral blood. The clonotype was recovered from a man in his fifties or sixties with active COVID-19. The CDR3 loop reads CATSRAGQGGSPLHF. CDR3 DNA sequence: TGTGCCACCAGCAGAGCGGGACAGGGCGGTTCACCCCTCCACTTT.